The 21 T cell receptor beta chains given below trace back to one sample, sequenced in a study of PD-L1 blockade in urothelial cancer. Specified time point: peripheral blood 6 weeks after treatment start. The table came from immunoSEQ multiplex PCR; TCRdb's copy has only in-frame clones and leaves some out. The sample has approximately 83,000 clones; 70% to 90% are singletons. Sequenced material: PBMCs, taken around atezolizumab (anti-PD-L1) treatment. The receptor set was obtained from a man aged 65-85 years with urothelial cancer.

J is TRBJ2-7 and V is TRBV5-4, with 7 bases aligning to TRBD2. This CDR3 region has 14 residues. From germline, CDR1 is SGHNT and CDR2 YYREEE (reference sequence). The V and J ends lost 6 bases and 7 bases, in that order; junction bases with no gene match: 13. CDR3 sequence reads: CASNPAGPSGEQYF. CDR3 in DNA: TGTGCCAGCAACCCAGCGGGACCCTCGGGGGAGCAGTACTTC.

This chain joins TRBV28 and TRBJ1-1; the match to TRBD1 covers 7 bases. V gave up 1 base and J gave up 6 bases; unmatched junction bases: 14. The CDR3 length is 17 residues. CDR1 and CDR2 from the germline V gene are MDHEN and SYDVKM. CDR3 in amino acids: CASSLSPGTAGKAEAFF. DNA of the CDR3: TGTGCCAGCAGTTTATCCCCCGGGACAGCAGGGAAAGCTGAAGCTTTCTTT.

The J gene is TRBJ1-1, the V gene TRBV19; D not resolved. The length of the CDR3 is 13 residues. The V end was cut by 6 bases, the J end by 2 bases, with 10 bases between. Germline CDR1 LNHDA, CDR2 SQIVND (reference sequence). CDR3 DNA: TGTGCCAGTAGACTAGGGCGAAACACTGAAGCTTTCTTT. It translates to CASRLGRNTEAFF. Variable domain in full (rest from reference TRBV19 and TRBJ1-1): DGGITQSPKYLFRKEGQNVTLSCEQNLNHDAMYWYRQDPGQGLRLIYYSQIVNDFQKGDIAEGYSVSREKKESFPLTVTSAQKNPTAFYLCASRLGRNTEAFFGQGTRLTVV.

This clone turned up a few times. The chain is built from TRBV5-4 and TRBJ2-5; maybe TRBD2 (6 bases). The CDR3 has 13 residues. V lost 4 bases to trimming and J lost 2 bases, with 9 bases between them. The germline CDR1 and CDR2 sequences are SGHNT and YYREEE (reference sequence). The CDR3, as DNA: TGTGCCAGCAGCGAGGGACTGCAAGAGACCCAGTACTTC. Translation: CASSEGLQETQYF.

The rearrangement joins TRBV5-1 to TRBJ1-1; 7 positions match TRBD1. J lost 1 base, V lost 2 bases, and 8 bases had no gene match. This CDR3 has 16 amino acids. Germline V CDR1 and CDR2: SGHRS, YFSETQ. The DNA for the CDR3 is TGCGCCAGCAGCTTCCGACAGGGTAGCGGGAACACTGAAGCTTTCTTT. This codes for CASSFRQGSGNTEAFF.

The rearrangement joins TRBV4-3 to TRBJ2-1; D is possibly TRBD2 (5 bases). CDR3 length: 15 amino acids. Germline V CDR1 and CDR2: LGHNA, YSLEER. The V gene lost 0 bases and the J gene lost 5 bases, with 11 bases spanning the gap. The CDR3 here is CASSQDRLANNEQFF. CDR3 in DNA: TGCGCCAGCAGCCAAGATAGGCTAGCAAACAATGAGCAGTTCTTC.

The chain joins TRBV6-5 to TRBJ2-3; D might be TRBD2 (5 bases). In germline, CDR1 is MNHEY, CDR2 SVGAGI. The V gene lost 7 bases and the J gene lost 4 bases, with 18 bases spanning the gap. The CDR3 totals 15 residues. For the CDR3, the DNA is TGTGCCAGCACTCCAGATGCGAGGGTCTCAGATACGCAGTATTTT. Protein product: CASTPDARVSDTQYF.

The chain joins TRBV6-5 to TRBJ2-3; D is possibly TRBD2 (5 bases). Trimming cost V 0 bases and J 2 bases, with 12 bases left between them. Germline values: CDR1 MNHEY, CDR2 SVGAGI. The CDR3 spans 16 residues. CDR3 DNA: TGTGCCAGCAGTTACTCAAGTCCGGGATCCACAGATACGCAGTATTTT. Translating it yields CASSYSSPGSTDTQYF.

This chain links TRBV7-2 with TRBJ2-7; TRBD2 agrees at 7 bases. The CDR3 extends over 17 amino acids. V gave up 1 base and J gave up 1 base; unmatched junction bases: 10. CDR1 and CDR2 from the germline V gene are SGHTA and FQGNSA. The CDR3 DNA sequence: TGTGCCAGCAGCTTAGTTTCCGGGCTAGCGGTTTCCTACGAGCAGTACTTC. Translation: CASSLVSGLAVSYEQYF.

The chain combines TRBV16 with TRBJ1-5; D gene ambiguous. Germline V gene sequence: CDR1 KGHSY, CDR2 FQNENV. V was cut by 0 bases and J by 6 bases, with 12 bases left in between. This CDR3 spans 15 amino acids. The CDR3 sequence is CASSQSGRLGQPQHF. In nucleotides, the CDR3 is TGTGCCAGCAGCCAATCGGGCAGGCTTGGTCAGCCCCAGCATTTT.

In its sample, this clone ranks as medium-sized (0.01 to 0.1%). This sequence joins TRBV19 and TRBJ1-5; 9 bases are shared with TRBD1. The J segment lost 3 bases and the V segment lost 5 bases, leaving 8 bases of the junction unmatched. CDR3 size: 16 residues. Germline V gives CDR1 LNHDA, CDR2 SQIVND (reference sequence). The CDR3 bases are TGTGCCAGTAGTCTCGGAGGACAGGGGTTCAATCAGCCCCAGCATTTT. Amino acids: CASSLGGQGFNQPQHF. Full variable domain (rest looked up from reference TRBV19 and TRBJ1-5): DGGITQSPKYLFRKEGQNVTLSCEQNLNHDAMYWYRQDPGQGLRLIYYSQIVNDFQKGDIAEGYSVSREKKESFPLTVTSAQKNPTAFYLCASSLGGQGFNQPQHFGDGTRLSIL.

The genes are TRBV5-1 and TRBJ1-5, with 7 bases that match TRBD1. This CDR3 is built from 16 residues. Trimming took 0 bases from V and 6 from J; bases not matched to a gene: 9. CDR1 is SGHRS, CDR2 YFSETQ, per germline. CDR3 region: CASSLDSISGGQPQHF. The CDR3 coding sequence is TGCGCCAGCAGCTTGGACAGCATTTCAGGGGGTCAGCCCCAGCATTTT.

The rearrangement joins TRBV19 to TRBJ2-4; 7 bases match TRBD1. The germline CDR1 and CDR2 sequences are LNHDA and SQIVND (reference sequence). The CDR3 spans 14 residues. Trimming cost V 6 bases and J 8 bases; bases outside gene matches: 10. CDR3 protein: CASSPDRARDIQYF. The CDR3 coding sequence is TGTGCCAGTAGCCCTGACAGGGCTCGGGACATTCAGTACTTC. Supplemented by reference TRBV19 and TRBJ2-4, the full variable domain reads DGGITQSPKYLFRKEGQNVTLSCEQNLNHDAMYWYRQDPGQGLRLIYYSQIVNDFQKGDIAEGYSVSREKKESFPLTVTSAQKNPTAFYLCASSPDRARDIQYFGAGTRLSVL.

The chain uses TRBV18 and TRBJ2-2, with TRBD2 identical over 13 bases. Trimming took 4 bases from V and 4 from J; bases not matched to a gene: 3. Germline V gene lookup returns CDR1 KGHSH and CDR2 LQKENI. The CDR3 has 16 residues. The CDR3 bases are TGTGCCAGCTCACTGGGACTAGCGGGAACCACCGGGGAGCTGTTTTTT. Translation gives CASSLGLAGTTGELFF.

The V gene is TRBV5-1, the J gene TRBJ2-5, with 10 bases fitting TRBD1. V shed 4 bases, J shed 3 bases, and the junction held 3 bases outside the gene matches. CDR3 length: 14 residues. The germline V gene encodes CDR1 SGHRS and CDR2 YFSETQ. CDR3 in amino acids: CASSPGTGEETQYF. Written as DNA, the CDR3 is TGCGCCAGCAGCCCCGGGACAGGGGAAGAGACCCAGTACTTC.

The chain uses TRBV7-2 and TRBJ2-3; tentative D call: TRBD2 (5 bases). Germline V lookup: CDR1 SGHTA, CDR2 FQGNSA. Trimming removed 6 bases at V and 4 bases at J, with 14 bases between. CDR3 length: 14 residues. CDR3 amino acids: CASSRVARADTQYF. In DNA, the CDR3 is TGTGCCAGCAGTCGGGTAGCGAGGGCAGATACGCAGTATTTT.

This chain uses TRBV4-1 with TRBJ1-5; 9 bases map to TRBD1. Trimming took 0 bases from V and 6 from J; bases not matched to a gene: 6. The CDR3 covers 16 residues. Germline V gives CDR1 MGHRA, CDR2 YSYEKL. CDR3 in amino acids: CASSQDGRTGVQPQHF. CDR3 DNA: TGCGCCAGCAGCCAAGATGGAAGGACAGGGGTTCAGCCCCAGCATTTT.

The chain links TRBV30 to TRBJ2-3; a possible D gene is TRBD2 (5 bases). Germline CDR1 is GTSNPN and CDR2 is SVGIG (reference sequence). V lost 2 bases and J lost 6, with 18 bases in between. This CDR3 region has 15 residues. The CDR3 here is CAWSSRRTPGDTQYF. The CDR3 region has the DNA TGTGCCTGGAGTAGTCGTCGAACCCCGGGGGATACGCAGTATTTT.

The chain uses TRBV7-2 and TRBJ2-2, with a tentative D call TRBD2 (5 bases). Trimming took off 2 bases at V and 4 bases at J, with 8 bases between the two ends. The CDR3 consists of 14 residues. The germline CDR1 and CDR2 sequences are SGHTA and FQGNSA. The CDR3 DNA reads TGTGCCAGCAGCTTATCGGGAACCACCGGGGAGCTGTTTTTT. Translated: CASSLSGTTGELFF.

J is TRBJ2-7 and V is TRBV5-5; D call uncertain. This CDR3 is 12 amino acids long. V lost 1 base to trimming and J lost 4 bases, with 6 bases between them. The germline V gene encodes CDR1 SGHKS and CDR2 YYEKEE (reference sequence). CDR3 in DNA: TGTGCCAGCAGCTTGACAGAATACGAGCAGTACTTC. This translates into CASSLTEYEQYF.

The chain couples TRBV5-6 to TRBJ1-2; 9 bases agree with TRBD1. The CDR3 runs 15 residues. After removal of 5 bases from V and 4 bases from J, the junction contained 9 bases not matched to a gene. The germline gives CDR1 SGHDT, CDR2 YYEEEE. CDR3 amino acids: CASSTGTGIGYGYTF. CDR3 nucleotide sequence: TGTGCCAGCAGTACCGGGACAGGGATTGGCTATGGCTACACCTTC.